This passage covers 7 T cell receptor beta chains from one sample sequenced in a study of radiotherapy plus CTLA-4 blockade in lung cancer. Libraries were prepared by immunoSEQ multiplex PCR; TCRdb keeps only in-frame clonotypes and omits some of them. The sample includes more than 40,000 clones, approximately 85% seen only once; the top ten take roughly 3.4%. This sample comprised peripheral blood, obtained from a patient treated with radiotherapy plus ipilimumab. The source is a human donor with non-small cell lung cancer who had stable disease on radiotherapy plus ipilimumab.

The chain is built from TRBV5-8 and TRBJ2-1, with D perhaps matching TRBD2 (5 bases). The CDR3 contains 16 residues. V was shortened by 0 bases and J by 9 bases, with 19 bases between the two germline ends. Germline CDR1 reads SGHTS; CDR2 reads YDEGEE. The CDR3 loop reads CASSLGAGSVGVEQFF. CDR3 nucleotide sequence: TGTGCCAGCAGCTTGGGGGCGGGTTCTGTCGGGGTTGAGCAGTTCTTC.

The J gene is TRBJ2-3, the V gene TRBV29-1, with 11 bases that match TRBD1. Trimming at V came to 0 bases and at J to 4 bases, leaving 9 bases not matched to a gene. The CDR3 consists of 17 residues. Germline V gene sequence: CDR1 SQVTM, CDR2 ANQGSEA. CDR3 residues: CSVEDGGTGGGSDTQYF. DNA of the CDR3: TGCAGCGTTGAAGATGGGGGGACAGGGGGAGGTTCAGATACGCAGTATTTT.

The CDR3 region has the DNA TGCGCCAGCAGCCAAGAGCCCTGGGGGGGGTACAATGAGCAGTTCTTC. Translated: CASSQEPWGGYNEQFF. The rearrangement uses TRBV4-3 and TRBJ2-1; 7 nucleotides agree with TRBD2. CDR1 and CDR2 from the germline V gene are LGHNA and YSLEER. Unmatched junction bases numbered 6, after V lost 0 bases and J lost 4 bases. The CDR3 spans 16 residues.

The rearrangement joins TRBV27 to TRBJ1-1; 8 nucleotides line up with TRBD1. This CDR3 region has 15 residues. Germline CDR1 reads MNHEY; CDR2 reads SMNVEV (reference sequence). V dropped 2 bases and J dropped 5; count of bases not matched to a gene: 7. The CDR3 sequence: CASSLNDRGGTEAFF. CDR3 bases: TGTGCCAGCAGTTTAAATGACAGGGGAGGTACTGAAGCTTTCTTT.

The V gene is TRBV5-1, the J gene TRBJ2-7; a possible D gene is TRBD2 (6 bases). The CDR3 length is 14 residues. Germline CDR1 reads SGHRS; CDR2 reads YFSETQ. The V and J ends lost 0 bases and 5 bases respectively, with 12 bases between them. The DNA for the CDR3 is TGCGCCAGCAGCTTGGTTGGGGAGGTGAACGAGCAGTACTTC. Translating it yields CASSLVGEVNEQYF.

J is TRBJ1-1 and V is TRBV4-3; D is unresolved. Germline assignment: CDR1 LGHNA and CDR2 YSLEER. Trimming cost V 0 bases and J 1 base, with 21 bases left between them. The CDR3 contains 19 residues. DNA for the CDR3: TGCGCCAGCAGCCAAGATTTCGATCCGCGCGGGAGAGAGAACACTGAAGCTTTCTTT. This gives the protein CASSQDFDPRGRENTEAFF.

V is TRBV10-2 and J is TRBJ2-7; a weak D match, TRBD1 (5 bases). Germline loops: CDR1 WSHSY, CDR2 SAAADI. CDR3 length: 16 amino acids. Between the trimmed V and J ends, which lost 3 bases and 3 bases, there was a span of 18 bases. CDR3 bases: TGCGCCAGCAGTGAATACGACAGCACATCCTACTACGAGCAGTACTTC. Its translation: CASSEYDSTSYYEQYF.